The 2 T cell receptor beta chains below all came from one sample that was sequenced in a study of shared clonotypes between healthy human individuals. Assay used: immunoSEQ multiplex PCR; TCRdb lists only in-frame clones, some missing. The sample shows approximately 500,000 clones, around four fifths of them seen only once. Material: PBMCs. The receptors here all came from a middle-aged woman in good health. Some clones in this sample may be carry-over from other donors' samples.

CDR3 protein: CSVGLAGSSYNEQFF. Here the CDR3 DNA reads TGCAGCGTAGGACTAGCGGGGAGCTCCTACAATGAGCAGTTCTTC. The chain combines TRBV29-1 with TRBJ2-1; 12 bases are a match to TRBD2. After removal of 6 bases from V and 0 bases from J, the junction contained 3 bases not matched to a gene. This CDR3 spans 15 amino acids. CDR1 and CDR2 from the germline V gene are SQVTM and ANQGSEA.

The rearrangement links TRBV5-4 to TRBJ2-7, with 10 bases lining up with TRBD1. CDR1 SGHNT and CDR2 YYREEE come from the germline V gene (reference sequence). This CDR3 has 15 residues. Trimming took 2 bases from V and 5 from J; bases not matched to a gene: 7. The CDR3 DNA reads as TGTGCCAGCAGCTTCGTGGGACAGGGGAACGACGAGCAGTACTTC. It yields the protein CASSFVGQGNDEQYF. Variable domain in full (rest from reference TRBV5-4 and TRBJ2-7): ETGVTQSPTHLIKTRGQQVTLRCSSQSGHNTVSWYQQALGQGPQFIFQYYREEENGRGNFPPRFSGLQFPNYSSELNVNALELDDSALYLCASSFVGQGNDEQYFGPGTRLTVT.